One T cell receptor beta chain is described in this entry. This clone was seen a handful of times. The antigen this receptor binds is unknown. Base qualities were left out, and no much larger clone turns up one base away. Participants in the prospective study were enrolled through a virtual design, were aged about 18 to 89 years, and lived in approximately 24 United States geographic areas. In the prospective study, cohorts were assigned on the basis of participant-reported clinical history obtained from a screening survey and a study questionnaire. For ImmuneRACE Cohort 3, a participant was defined as recovered based on two consecutive negative NP/OP PCR tests, clearance by a healthcare professional, or resolution of symptoms. In the prospective study, mobile phlebotomists collected whole blood, serum and a nasopharyngeal or oropharyngeal swab from each participant. Additional blood draws and questionnaires over an approximately two-month period could optionally be provided by prospective study participants. Blood samples from the prospective study were shipped frozen or at room temperature prior to DNA extraction.

The data originate from a study of blood T cell repertoires in COVID-19 (dated by TCRdb to the early 2020s). About the full investigation: Samples from collaborators originated in the United States, Italy and Spain and spanned both the acute and convalescent phases of COVID-19. The prospective study material was composed of cDNA or gDNA derived from T cells, B-cell-depleted T cells, or PBMCs. Subjects who had been exposed to COVID-19, were actively infected with it, or had recovered from it provided the deeply sampled blood TCRbeta repertoires that made up the dataset. A freely available public database, intended as a resource for researchers studying the immune response to SARS-CoV-2, is where the repertoires were released. Samples came from the ongoing ImmuneRACE study (first 160 participants) plus 1,254 subjects from 6 global collaborators. The sample metadata nearly always contained a de-identified subject ID, COVID-19 status, age in years and sex. HLA class I and class II types, where available, came from metadata supplied by the sample provider rather than from assay-based typing. The investigation overall reported the following: Clinical and demographic metadata were provided uncurated, with the amount varying by source and participant.

TCRbeta CDR3 regions were amplified from genomic DNA by means of the immunoSEQ Assay, a bias-controlled multiplex PCR. From the authors' description of their analysis: Within the assay, amplification of reference gene primers was used to estimate how many nucleated cells each sample contained. To quantify the absolute abundance of each unique TCRbeta CDR3 rearrangement, sequence reads were collapsed and filtered. Productive Simpson clonality was computed per sample as the square root of Simpson's diversity index over productive rearrangements. What TCRdb holds here is the immuneACCESS table cut down to in-frame rearrangements. Part of the clones is not present; checked against another copy, under half of the missing clones reflect an unresolved V gene, and the others are unexplained. That table is the source of V, J and clone size, and D and trimming were worked out from the DNA. Recorded for this sample are some 260,000 clones; just over 85% of them occurred a single time. The ten largest clones capture under 2% of the sample.

The CDR3 measures 14 amino acids from cysteine to phenylalanine. CDR3 DNA is the only sequence kept; it has 42 bases, read in frame from the first base. V is trimmed back by 8 bases and J by 8 bases, and the junction contains 10 bases that no gene match accounts for. CDR1 and CDR2 (MNHEY, SMNVEV) derive from the germline V gene (reference sequence). The origin of this receptor is a middle-aged man who had recovered from COVID-19. Recombination joined TRBV27 with TRBJ1-4; 8 nucleotides in the junction match TRBD1. The sample comprised PBMCs or T cells enriched from blood (not recorded which). The DNA is TGTGCCAGCGCGAACAGGGGGTTAAGAGAAAAACTGTTTTTT. This yields the protein CASANRGLREKLFF.